What follows describes a single TCR beta chain. The data were taken from a study of blood T cell repertoires in COVID-19. Clones were sequenced by immunoSEQ multiplex PCR, and TCRdb holds only the in-frame ones, with some missing. The table shows 70,000 to 75,000 clones, with about four fifths occurring only once. The V gene's germline CDR1 is SEHNR and CDR2 FQNEAQ (reference sequence). This CDR3 region has 14 residues. Trimming removed 1 base from V and 7 bases from J; junction bases left unmatched: 0. The chain uses TRBV7-9 and TRBJ2-5; 13 positions agree with TRBD2. Sample: peripheral blood. The receptor was derived from a man in his sixties or seventies with acute or convalescent COVID-19. This chain's CDR3 is CASSLGLAGGTQYF. The CDR3 nucleotides read TGTGCCAGCAGCTTAGGACTAGCGGGAGGGACCCAGTACTTC.